One and the same sample provided the 10 T cell receptor beta chains below, sequenced in a study of cytomegalovirus exposure and HLA in healthy donors. Use of 60 Vbeta and 13 Jbeta primers characterized the PCR. Profiled with immunoSEQ multiplex PCR; TCRdb holds only in-frame clones, not every one. The sample has 70,000 to 95,000 clones; 80% to 90% are singletons. Source material: PBMCs. The origin of the receptors is a woman aged 30 to 39 in good health and CMV-seronegative.

The V and J genes are TRBV30 and TRBJ1-1; TRBD1 matches 7 bases. Trimming removed 5 bases from V and 1 base from J; junction bases left unmatched: 4. Germline-derived CDR1 and CDR2 are GTSNPN and SVGIG (reference sequence). The CDR3 spans 13 residues. In DNA, the CDR3 is TGTGCCTGGGTCCACAGGGGGAACACTGAAGCTTTCTTT. Protein sequence: CAWVHRGNTEAFF.

CDR3 in DNA: TGTGCCAGCTCACTAGGCAGGGGCGCGTCGTCCTATGGCTACACCTTC. It translates to CASSLGRGASSYGYTF. The gene calls are TRBV18 and TRBJ1-2; tentatively, D is TRBD1 (6 bases). V gave up 4 bases and J gave up 4 bases, with 19 bases separating them. Germline loops: CDR1 KGHSH, CDR2 LQKENI. CDR3 length: 16 amino acids.

The chain combines TRBV4-1 with TRBJ2-7; 8 nucleotides agree with TRBD2. Germline CDR1 and CDR2: MGHRA and YSYEKL. This CDR3 spans 17 amino acids. The junction had 7 bases not matched to a gene; V was cut back by 0 bases and J by 0 bases. This CDR3 reads CASSQDASGQSSYEQYF. CDR3 sequence (DNA): TGCGCCAGCAGCCAAGACGCTAGCGGGCAGAGCTCCTACGAGCAGTACTTC.

This chain links TRBV11-1 with TRBJ2-7; a weak D match, TRBD2 (6 bases). V was pared by 0 bases and J by 6 bases, with 12 bases between. CDR1 SGHAT and CDR2 FQDESV come from the germline V gene (reference sequence). This CDR3 spans 14 amino acids. CDR3 DNA sequence: TGTGCCAGCAGCTTAGCCGGGACTCTAGGCGAGCAGTACTTC. It yields the protein CASSLAGTLGEQYF.

J is TRBJ1-3 and V is TRBV6-5, with a possible D match to TRBD1 (5 bases). Germline V gene sequence: CDR1 MNHEY, CDR2 SVGAGI. The ends were cut back, 0 bases at V and 8 bases at J, with 17 bases in the middle. The CDR3 covers 16 residues. The CDR3 coding sequence is TGTGCCAGCAGTTACTCCGCGACAGCCTATGCAGACACCATATATTTT. This sequence encodes CASSYSATAYADTIYF.

The V and J genes are TRBV6-5 and TRBJ1-2; D is ambiguous. Germline V gives CDR1 MNHEY, CDR2 SVGAGI. CDR3 length: 16 residues. V was cut by 2 bases and J by 0 bases, with 13 bases left in between. In DNA, the CDR3 is TGTGCCAGCAGTTACCAGATAACGACACCTAACTATGGCTACACCTTC. Translating gives CASSYQITTPNYGYTF.

The gene calls are TRBV6-1 and TRBJ1-5; D unclear. With 8 bases removed from V and 5 bases from J, the gap between germline ends came to 13 bases. CDR1 is MNHNS and CDR2 is SASEGT in the germline V gene. This CDR3 has 13 amino acids. The DNA of the CDR3 is TGTGCCAGCGGAAGGGAGTGGGATCAGCCCCAGCATTTT. It translates to CASGREWDQPQHF.

The chain is built from TRBV5-1 and TRBJ2-5; D is possibly TRBD2 (6 bases). CDR1 is SGHRS and CDR2 is YFSETQ in the germline V gene. The CDR3 runs 15 residues. Trimming removed 0 bases from V and 3 bases from J, with 12 bases in between. The CDR3 DNA reads as TGCGCCAGCAGCTTGGCGAGCCGCGGGGAAGAGACCCAGTACTTC. This gives the protein CASSLASRGEETQYF.

This chain joins TRBV5-1 and TRBJ2-2, with a tentative D call TRBD2 (7 bases). The CDR3 spans 16 residues. V was clipped by 10 bases and J by 1 base, with 20 bases between them. Per the germline V gene, CDR1 is SGHRS and CDR2 is YFSETQ. The CDR3 here is CASQLGGAGNTGELFF. The CDR3 DNA sequence: TGCGCCTCCCAGCTTGGGGGGGCCGGGAACACCGGGGAGCTGTTTTTT.

This clone has a single count. J is TRBJ2-7 and V is TRBV13; 13 bases are a match to TRBD2. After removal of 5 bases from V and 4 bases from J, the junction contained 8 bases not matched to a gene. The germline CDR1 and CDR2 sequences are PRHDT and FYEKMQ (reference sequence). The length of the CDR3 is 16 residues. CDR3 sequence (DNA): TGTGCCAGCAGCCTCCGGACTAGCGGGAGTCCATACGAGCAGTACTTC. Encoded protein: CASSLRTSGSPYEQYF.